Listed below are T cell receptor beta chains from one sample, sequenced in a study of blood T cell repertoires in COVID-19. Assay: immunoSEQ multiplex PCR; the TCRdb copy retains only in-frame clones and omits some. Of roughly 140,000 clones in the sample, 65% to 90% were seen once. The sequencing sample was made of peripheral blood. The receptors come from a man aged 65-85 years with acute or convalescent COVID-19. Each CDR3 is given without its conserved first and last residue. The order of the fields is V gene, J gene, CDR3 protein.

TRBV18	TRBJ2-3	ASSPPSAEYGTDTQY
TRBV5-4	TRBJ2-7	ASSLAKGWSYEQY
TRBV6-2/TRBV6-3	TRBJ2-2	ASSATSANTGELF
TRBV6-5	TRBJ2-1	ASRLSGLTYNEQF
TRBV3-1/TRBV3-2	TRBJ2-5	ASSIGGETQY
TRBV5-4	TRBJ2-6	ASSLHSGANVLT
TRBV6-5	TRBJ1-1	ASSHRELRVEAF
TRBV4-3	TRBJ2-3	ASSQGRTSLTDTQY
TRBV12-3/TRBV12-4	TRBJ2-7	ATGTSGSGEQY
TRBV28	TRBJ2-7	ASSLTGLAYEQY
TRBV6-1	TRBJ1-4	ASSESTGHEKLF
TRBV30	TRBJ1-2	ACSKQGAGKYGYT
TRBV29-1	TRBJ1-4	SALSRDRGPGEKLF
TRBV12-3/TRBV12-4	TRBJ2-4	ASSSTRIQY
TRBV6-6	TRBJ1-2	ASSPPLGQGSHYGYT
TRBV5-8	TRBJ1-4	ASSPVGYNEKLF
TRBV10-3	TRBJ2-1	AISLGTTYNEQF
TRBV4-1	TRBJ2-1	ASSLAPGRGNEQF
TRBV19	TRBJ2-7	ASSIRDRGYEQY
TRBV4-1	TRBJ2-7	ASSHPGGDRVPEQY
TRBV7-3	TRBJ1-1	ASSMDRNTEAF
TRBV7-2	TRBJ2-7	ASSPQASGTYEQY
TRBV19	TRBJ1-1	ASSINRNTEAF
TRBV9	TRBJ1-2	ASSQEGTGAYGYT
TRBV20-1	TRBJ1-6	SASNSRGDGSPLH
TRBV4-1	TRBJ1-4	ASSPPGATNEKLF
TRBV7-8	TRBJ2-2	ASSSRLARHGELF
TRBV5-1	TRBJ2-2	ASSLDRHTGELF
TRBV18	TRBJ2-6	ASSPRQNSGANVLT
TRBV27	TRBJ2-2	ASSPGLAGTGELF
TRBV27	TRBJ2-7	ASSTRTSGISHNYEQY
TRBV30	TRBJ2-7	AWSTGGSSYEQY
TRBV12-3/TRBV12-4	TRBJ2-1	ASRRQTMQF
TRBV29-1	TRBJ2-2	SVASGIPTGELF
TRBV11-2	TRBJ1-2	ASSLEGRGYT
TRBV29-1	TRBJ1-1	SVAGTGAGTEAF
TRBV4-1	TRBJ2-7	ASSQSGTGAYEQY
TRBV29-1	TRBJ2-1	SVELRENFIDEQF
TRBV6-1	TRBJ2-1	ASSVRSWSSYNEQF
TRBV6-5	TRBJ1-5	ASGAHGPQH
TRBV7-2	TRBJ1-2	ASSLEQGFAGYT
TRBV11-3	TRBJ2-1	ASSLELAGFNEQF
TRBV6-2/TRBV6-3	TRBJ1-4	ASSYSSGEGEKLF
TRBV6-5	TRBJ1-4	ASRRTATNEKLF
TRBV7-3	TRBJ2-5	ASSSDRIETQY
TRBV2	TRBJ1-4	ASSHPGGGLF
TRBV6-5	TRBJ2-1	ATIIHGTRNEQF
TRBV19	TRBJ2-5	ASSIIGLAGGQETQY